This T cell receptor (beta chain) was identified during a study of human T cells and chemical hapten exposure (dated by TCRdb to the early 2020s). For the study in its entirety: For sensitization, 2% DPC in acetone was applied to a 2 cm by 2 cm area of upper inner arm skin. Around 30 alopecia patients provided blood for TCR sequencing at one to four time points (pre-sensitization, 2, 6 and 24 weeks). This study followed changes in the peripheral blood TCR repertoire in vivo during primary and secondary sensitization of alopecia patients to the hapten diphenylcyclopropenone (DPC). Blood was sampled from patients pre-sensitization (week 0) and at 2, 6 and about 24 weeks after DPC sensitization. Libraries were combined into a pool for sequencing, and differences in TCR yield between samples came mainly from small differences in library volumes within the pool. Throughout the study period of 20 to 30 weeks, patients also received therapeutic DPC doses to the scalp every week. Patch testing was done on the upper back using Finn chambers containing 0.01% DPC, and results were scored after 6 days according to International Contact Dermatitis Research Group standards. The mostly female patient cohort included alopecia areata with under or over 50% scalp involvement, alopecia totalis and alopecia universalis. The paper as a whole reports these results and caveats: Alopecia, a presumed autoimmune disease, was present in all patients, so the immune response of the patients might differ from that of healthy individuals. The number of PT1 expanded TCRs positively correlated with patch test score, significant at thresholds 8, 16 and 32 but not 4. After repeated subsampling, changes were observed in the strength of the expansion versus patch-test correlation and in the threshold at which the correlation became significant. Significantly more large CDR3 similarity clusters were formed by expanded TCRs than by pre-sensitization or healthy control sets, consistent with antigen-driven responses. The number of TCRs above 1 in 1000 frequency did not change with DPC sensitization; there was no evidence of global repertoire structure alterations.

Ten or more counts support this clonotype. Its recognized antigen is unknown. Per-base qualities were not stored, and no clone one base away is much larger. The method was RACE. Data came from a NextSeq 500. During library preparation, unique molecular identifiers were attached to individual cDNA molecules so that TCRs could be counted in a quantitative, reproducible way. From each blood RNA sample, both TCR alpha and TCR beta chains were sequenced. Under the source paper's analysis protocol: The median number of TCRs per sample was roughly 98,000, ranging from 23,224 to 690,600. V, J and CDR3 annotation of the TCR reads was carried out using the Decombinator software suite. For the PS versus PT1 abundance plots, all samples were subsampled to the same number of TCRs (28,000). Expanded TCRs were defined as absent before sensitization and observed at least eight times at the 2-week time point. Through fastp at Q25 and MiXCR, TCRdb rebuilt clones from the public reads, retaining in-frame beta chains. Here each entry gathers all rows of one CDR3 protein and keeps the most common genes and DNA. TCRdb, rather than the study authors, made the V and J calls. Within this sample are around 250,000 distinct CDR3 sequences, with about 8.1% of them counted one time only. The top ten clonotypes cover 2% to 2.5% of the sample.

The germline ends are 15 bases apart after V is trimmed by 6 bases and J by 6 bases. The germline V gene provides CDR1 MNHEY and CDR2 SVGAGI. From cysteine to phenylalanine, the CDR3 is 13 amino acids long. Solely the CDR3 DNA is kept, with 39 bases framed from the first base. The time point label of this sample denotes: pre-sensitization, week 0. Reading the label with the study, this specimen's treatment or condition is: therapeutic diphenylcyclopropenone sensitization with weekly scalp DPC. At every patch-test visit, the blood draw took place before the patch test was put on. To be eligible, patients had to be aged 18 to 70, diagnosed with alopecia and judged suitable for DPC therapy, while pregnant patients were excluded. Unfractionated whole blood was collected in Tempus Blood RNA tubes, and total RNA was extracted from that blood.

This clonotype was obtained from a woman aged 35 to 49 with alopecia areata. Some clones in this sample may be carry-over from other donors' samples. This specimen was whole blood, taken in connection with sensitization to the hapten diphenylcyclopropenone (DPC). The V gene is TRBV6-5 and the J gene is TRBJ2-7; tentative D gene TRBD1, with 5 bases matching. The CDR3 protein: CASSRSGQGEQYF. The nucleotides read TGTGCCAGCAGCCGATCCGGCCAGGGCGAGCAGTACTTC.